This record looks at one T cell receptor beta chain sequence and its context. The target antigen is unknown. This specimen belongs to a study of shared clonotypes between healthy human individuals. At deep level, the assay was performed. Only in-frame clones appear in the TCRdb table, and some are missing; sequencing was by immunoSEQ multiplex PCR. The table records under 600,000 clones, over 60% of them present only once. Germline lookup yields CDR1 LGHNA and CDR2 YNFKEQ. The CDR3 has 17 residues. V trimming: 0 bases; J trimming: 7 bases; junction bases outside the gene matches: 12. Notes on the study in general: Sequencing depth was predicted to influence how clonotypes are shared among donors.

The V gene is TRBV4-2, the J gene TRBJ2-1; 7 nucleotides line up with TRBD2. The material sequenced was PBMCs. This sequence originates from a woman aged 35 to 49 in good health. Some clones in this sample may be carry-over from other donors' samples. CDR3 DNA sequence: TGTGCCAGCAGCCAAGATTACACTAGCGTCGCAGGGAATGAGCAGTTCTTC. Protein: CASSQDYTSVAGNEQFF.